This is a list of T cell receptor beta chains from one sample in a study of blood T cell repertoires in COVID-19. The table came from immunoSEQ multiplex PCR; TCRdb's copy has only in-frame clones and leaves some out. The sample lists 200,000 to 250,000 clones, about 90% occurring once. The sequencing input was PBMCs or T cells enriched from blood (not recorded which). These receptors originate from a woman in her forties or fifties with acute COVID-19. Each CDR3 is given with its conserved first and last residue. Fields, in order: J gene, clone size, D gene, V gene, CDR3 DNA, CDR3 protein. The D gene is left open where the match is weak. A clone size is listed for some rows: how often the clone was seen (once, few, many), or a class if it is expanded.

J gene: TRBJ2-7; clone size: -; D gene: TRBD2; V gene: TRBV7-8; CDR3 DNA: TGTGCCAGCAGCTTCCTGGGGGGGTCACCTCCGTACGAGCAGTACTTC; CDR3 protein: CASSFLGGSPPYEQYF
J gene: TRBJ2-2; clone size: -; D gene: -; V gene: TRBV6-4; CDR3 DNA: TGTGCCAGCAGCATATCAGGTCCCCCGAACACCGGGGAGCTGTTTTTT; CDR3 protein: CASSISGPPNTGELFF
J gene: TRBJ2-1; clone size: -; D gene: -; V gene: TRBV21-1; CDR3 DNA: TGTGCCAGCAGCAAACTCCGGACTACCCCTTCCTACAATGAGCAGTTCTTC; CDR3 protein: CASSKLRTTPSYNEQFF
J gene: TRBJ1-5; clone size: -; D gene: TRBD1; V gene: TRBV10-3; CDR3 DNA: TGTGCCATCAGTGAGTACAGGGGTAGCAGCAATCAGCCCCAGCATTTT; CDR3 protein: CAISEYRGSSNQPQHF
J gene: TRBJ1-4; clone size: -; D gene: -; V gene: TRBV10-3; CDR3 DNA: TGTGCCATCAGTGATTCCCCTAAAGAGGGTGAAAAACTGTTTTTT; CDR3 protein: CAISDSPKEGEKLFF
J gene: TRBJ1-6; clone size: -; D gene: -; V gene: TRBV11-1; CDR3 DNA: TGTGCCAGCAGCTTAGGTACGGGAAATTCACCCCTCCACTTT; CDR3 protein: CASSLGTGNSPLHF
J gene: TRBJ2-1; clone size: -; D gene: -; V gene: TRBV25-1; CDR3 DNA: TGTGCCAGCAGTGAATTTAGGAGCTCCTACAATGAGCAGTTCTTC; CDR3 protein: CASSEFRSSYNEQFF
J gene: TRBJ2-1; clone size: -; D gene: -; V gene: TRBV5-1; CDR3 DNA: TGCGCCAGCAGCTTGATTAGGGGATTTGAGCAGTTCTTC; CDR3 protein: CASSLIRGFEQFF
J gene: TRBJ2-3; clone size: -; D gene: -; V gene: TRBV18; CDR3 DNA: TGTGCCAGCTCACCAGCACCCGGTACGCAGTATTTT; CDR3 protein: CASSPAPGTQYF
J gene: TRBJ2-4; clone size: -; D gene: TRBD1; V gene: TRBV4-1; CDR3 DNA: TGCGCCAGCAGCCACGGACAGGGCGCGTACTTC; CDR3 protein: CASSHGQGAYF
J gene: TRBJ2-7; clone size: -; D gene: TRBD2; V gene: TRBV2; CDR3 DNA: TGTGCCAGCAGTGAAGGGGGGTCTAGCGGGAGCCTCTACGAGCAGTACTTC; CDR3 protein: CASSEGGSSGSLYEQYF
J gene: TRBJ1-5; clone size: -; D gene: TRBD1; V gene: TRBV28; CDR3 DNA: TGTGCCAGCAGCCCGGGACAGGGCGATCAGCCCCAGCATTTT; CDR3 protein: CASSPGQGDQPQHF
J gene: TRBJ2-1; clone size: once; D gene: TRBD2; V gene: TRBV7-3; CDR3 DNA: TGTGCCAGCAGCTCCGGACTAGCGGTCTACAATGAGCAGTTCTTC; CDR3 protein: CASSSGLAVYNEQFF
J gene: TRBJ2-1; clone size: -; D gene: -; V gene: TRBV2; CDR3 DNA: TGTGCCAGCAGTGAGTATGGCGGTTCCTACAATGAGCAGTTCTTC; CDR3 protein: CASSEYGGSYNEQFF
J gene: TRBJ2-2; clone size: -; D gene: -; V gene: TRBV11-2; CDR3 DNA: TGTGCCAGCAGCTTAGTAAGGGGAGGGGAGCTGTTTTTT; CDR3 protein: CASSLVRGGELFF
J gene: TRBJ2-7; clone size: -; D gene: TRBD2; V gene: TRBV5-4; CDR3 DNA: TGTGCCAGCAGCTCATCCACTAGCGGGAGTATGGACGAGCAGTACTTC; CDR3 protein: CASSSSTSGSMDEQYF
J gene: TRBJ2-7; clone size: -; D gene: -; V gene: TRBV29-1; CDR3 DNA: TGCAGCGTCGTCCGGGACATCGAGCAGTACTTC; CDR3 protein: CSVVRDIEQYF
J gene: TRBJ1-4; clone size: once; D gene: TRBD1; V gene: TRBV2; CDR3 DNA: TGTGCCAGCAGTGTTAGGACAGGGGGCGGCATTAATGAAAAACTGTTTTTT; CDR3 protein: CASSVRTGGGINEKLFF
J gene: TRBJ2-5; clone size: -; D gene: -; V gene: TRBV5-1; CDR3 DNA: TGCGCCAGCAGCTCGGGGTACGTGGAGACCCAGTACTTC; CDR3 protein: CASSSGYVETQYF
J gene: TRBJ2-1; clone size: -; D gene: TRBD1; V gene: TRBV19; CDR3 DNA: TGTGCCAGTAGTATAGGGACAGGGGCAGGCCAGTCCTACAATGAGCAGTTCTTC; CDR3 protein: CASSIGTGAGQSYNEQFF
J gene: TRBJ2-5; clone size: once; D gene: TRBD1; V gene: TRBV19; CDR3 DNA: TGTGCCAGTAGTACTTTGGACAGGGGCCTAATTGAGACCCAGTACTTC; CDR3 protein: CASSTLDRGLIETQYF
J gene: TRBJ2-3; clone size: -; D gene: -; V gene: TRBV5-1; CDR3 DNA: TGCGCCAGCAGCACACAGAGCACAGATACGCAGTATTTT; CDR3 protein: CASSTQSTDTQYF
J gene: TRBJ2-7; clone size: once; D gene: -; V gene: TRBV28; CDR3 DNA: TGTGCCAGCAGTTCAAAGGTCCAAGGGGGCGAGCAGTACTTC; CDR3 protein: CASSSKVQGGEQYF
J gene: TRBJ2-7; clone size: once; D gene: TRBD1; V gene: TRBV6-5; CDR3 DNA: TGTGCCAGCAGGACACAGGGGAACGAGCAGTACTTC; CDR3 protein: CASRTQGNEQYF
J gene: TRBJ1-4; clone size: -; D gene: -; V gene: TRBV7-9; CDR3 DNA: TGTGCCAGCAGCTTAATAAACTCAGTTAGCAATGAAAAACTGTTTTTT; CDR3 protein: CASSLINSVSNEKLFF
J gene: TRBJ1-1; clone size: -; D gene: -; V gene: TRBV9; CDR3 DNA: TGTGCCAGCAGCGTTACAGGTGGGTACACTGAAGCTTTCTTT; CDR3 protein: CASSVTGGYTEAFF
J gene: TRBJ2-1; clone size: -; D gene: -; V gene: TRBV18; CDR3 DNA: TGTGCCAGCTCACCGAGTCTTGGCCGCGGGGAGACCTACAATGAGCAGTTCTTC; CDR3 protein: CASSPSLGRGETYNEQFF
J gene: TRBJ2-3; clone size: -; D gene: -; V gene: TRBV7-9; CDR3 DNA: TGTGCCAGCAGCTTATGGGCCTATGGTACAGATACGCAGTATTTT; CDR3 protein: CASSLWAYGTDTQYF
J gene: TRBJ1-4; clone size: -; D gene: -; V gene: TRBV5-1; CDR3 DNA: TGCGCCAGCAGCTTGGGGAGAGCAACTAATGAAAAACTGTTTTTT; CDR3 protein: CASSLGRATNEKLFF
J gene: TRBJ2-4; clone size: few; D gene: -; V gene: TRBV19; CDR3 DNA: TGTGCCAGTAGCAAAGCACGGAACATTCAGTACTTC; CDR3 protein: CASSKARNIQYF
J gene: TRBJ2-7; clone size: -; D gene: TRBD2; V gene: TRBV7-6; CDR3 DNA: TGTGCCAGCAGCCCGGGGACTAGCGGGAGCTCCTACGAGCAGTACTTC; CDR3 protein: CASSPGTSGSSYEQYF
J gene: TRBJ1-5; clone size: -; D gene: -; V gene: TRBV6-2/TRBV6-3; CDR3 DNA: TGTGCCAGCAGCAGTTACCCCGGGGGGGGGTCCCAAGGAGCCCAGCATTTT; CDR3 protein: CASSSYPGGGSQGAQHF
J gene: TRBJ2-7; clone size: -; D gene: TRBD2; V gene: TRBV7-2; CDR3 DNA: TGTGCCAGCAGCTTAGTCTCCAGCGGGAGTCAGTACGAGCAGTACTTC; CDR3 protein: CASSLVSSGSQYEQYF
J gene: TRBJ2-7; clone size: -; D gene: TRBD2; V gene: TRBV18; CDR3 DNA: TGTGCCAGCTCACCTCGGTCGGGTAGCGGGAGGCACTCCTACGAGCAGTACTTC; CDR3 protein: CASSPRSGSGRHSYEQYF
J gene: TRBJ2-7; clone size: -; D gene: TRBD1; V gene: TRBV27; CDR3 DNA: TGTGCCAGCAGTTTGGGACAGTTCTACGAGCAGTACTTC; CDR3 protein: CASSLGQFYEQYF
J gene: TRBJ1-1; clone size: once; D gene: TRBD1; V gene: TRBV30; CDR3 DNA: TGTGCCGGGGACAGGGCAGCTTTCTTT; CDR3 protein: CAGDRAAFF
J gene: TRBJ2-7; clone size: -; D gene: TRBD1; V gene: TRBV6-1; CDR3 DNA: TGTGCCAGCAGTGAAGGACAGGGGGCTTTCTACGAGCAGTACTTC; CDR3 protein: CASSEGQGAFYEQYF
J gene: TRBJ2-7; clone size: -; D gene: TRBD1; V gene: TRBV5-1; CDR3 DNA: TGCGCCAGCAGCTTGGTCCAGACAGGGGGCCACGAGCAGTACTTC; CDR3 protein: CASSLVQTGGHEQYF
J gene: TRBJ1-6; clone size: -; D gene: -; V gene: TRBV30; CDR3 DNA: TGTGCCTGGACCCGGGCCAGGGGATGGACACCCCTCCACTTT; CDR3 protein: CAWTRARGWTPLHF
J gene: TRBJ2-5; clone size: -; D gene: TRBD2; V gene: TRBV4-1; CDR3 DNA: TGCGCCAGCAGCCACCAAGGTGGGAGGCTAGCGGGCCGTACTGAGACCCAGTACTTC; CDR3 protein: CASSHQGGRLAGRTETQYF
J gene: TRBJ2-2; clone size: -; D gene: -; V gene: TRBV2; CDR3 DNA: TGTGCCAGCATTTCCAGCGGCGGGGGGGAGCTGTTTTTT; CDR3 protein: CASISSGGGELFF